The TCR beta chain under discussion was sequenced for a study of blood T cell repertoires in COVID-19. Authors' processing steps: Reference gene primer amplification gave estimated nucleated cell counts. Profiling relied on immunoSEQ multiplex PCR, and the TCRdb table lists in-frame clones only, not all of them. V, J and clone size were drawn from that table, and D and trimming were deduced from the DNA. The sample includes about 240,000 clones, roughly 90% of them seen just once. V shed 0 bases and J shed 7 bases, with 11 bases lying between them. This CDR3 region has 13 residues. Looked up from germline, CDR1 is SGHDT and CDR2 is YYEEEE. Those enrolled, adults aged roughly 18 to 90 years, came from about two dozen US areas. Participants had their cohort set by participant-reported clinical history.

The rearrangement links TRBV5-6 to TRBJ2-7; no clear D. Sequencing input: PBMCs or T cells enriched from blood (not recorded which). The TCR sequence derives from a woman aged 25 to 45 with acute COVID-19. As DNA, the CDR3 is TGTGCCAGCAGCTTGGGCAGTCCCAGGGAGCAGTACTTC. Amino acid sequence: CASSLGSPREQYF. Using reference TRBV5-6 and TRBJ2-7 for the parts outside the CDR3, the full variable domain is DAGVTQSPTHLIKTRGQQVTLRCSPKSGHDTVSWYQQALGQGPQFIFQYYEEEERQRGNFPDRFSGHQFPNYSSELNVNALLLGDSALYLCASSLGSPREQYFGPGTRLTVT.